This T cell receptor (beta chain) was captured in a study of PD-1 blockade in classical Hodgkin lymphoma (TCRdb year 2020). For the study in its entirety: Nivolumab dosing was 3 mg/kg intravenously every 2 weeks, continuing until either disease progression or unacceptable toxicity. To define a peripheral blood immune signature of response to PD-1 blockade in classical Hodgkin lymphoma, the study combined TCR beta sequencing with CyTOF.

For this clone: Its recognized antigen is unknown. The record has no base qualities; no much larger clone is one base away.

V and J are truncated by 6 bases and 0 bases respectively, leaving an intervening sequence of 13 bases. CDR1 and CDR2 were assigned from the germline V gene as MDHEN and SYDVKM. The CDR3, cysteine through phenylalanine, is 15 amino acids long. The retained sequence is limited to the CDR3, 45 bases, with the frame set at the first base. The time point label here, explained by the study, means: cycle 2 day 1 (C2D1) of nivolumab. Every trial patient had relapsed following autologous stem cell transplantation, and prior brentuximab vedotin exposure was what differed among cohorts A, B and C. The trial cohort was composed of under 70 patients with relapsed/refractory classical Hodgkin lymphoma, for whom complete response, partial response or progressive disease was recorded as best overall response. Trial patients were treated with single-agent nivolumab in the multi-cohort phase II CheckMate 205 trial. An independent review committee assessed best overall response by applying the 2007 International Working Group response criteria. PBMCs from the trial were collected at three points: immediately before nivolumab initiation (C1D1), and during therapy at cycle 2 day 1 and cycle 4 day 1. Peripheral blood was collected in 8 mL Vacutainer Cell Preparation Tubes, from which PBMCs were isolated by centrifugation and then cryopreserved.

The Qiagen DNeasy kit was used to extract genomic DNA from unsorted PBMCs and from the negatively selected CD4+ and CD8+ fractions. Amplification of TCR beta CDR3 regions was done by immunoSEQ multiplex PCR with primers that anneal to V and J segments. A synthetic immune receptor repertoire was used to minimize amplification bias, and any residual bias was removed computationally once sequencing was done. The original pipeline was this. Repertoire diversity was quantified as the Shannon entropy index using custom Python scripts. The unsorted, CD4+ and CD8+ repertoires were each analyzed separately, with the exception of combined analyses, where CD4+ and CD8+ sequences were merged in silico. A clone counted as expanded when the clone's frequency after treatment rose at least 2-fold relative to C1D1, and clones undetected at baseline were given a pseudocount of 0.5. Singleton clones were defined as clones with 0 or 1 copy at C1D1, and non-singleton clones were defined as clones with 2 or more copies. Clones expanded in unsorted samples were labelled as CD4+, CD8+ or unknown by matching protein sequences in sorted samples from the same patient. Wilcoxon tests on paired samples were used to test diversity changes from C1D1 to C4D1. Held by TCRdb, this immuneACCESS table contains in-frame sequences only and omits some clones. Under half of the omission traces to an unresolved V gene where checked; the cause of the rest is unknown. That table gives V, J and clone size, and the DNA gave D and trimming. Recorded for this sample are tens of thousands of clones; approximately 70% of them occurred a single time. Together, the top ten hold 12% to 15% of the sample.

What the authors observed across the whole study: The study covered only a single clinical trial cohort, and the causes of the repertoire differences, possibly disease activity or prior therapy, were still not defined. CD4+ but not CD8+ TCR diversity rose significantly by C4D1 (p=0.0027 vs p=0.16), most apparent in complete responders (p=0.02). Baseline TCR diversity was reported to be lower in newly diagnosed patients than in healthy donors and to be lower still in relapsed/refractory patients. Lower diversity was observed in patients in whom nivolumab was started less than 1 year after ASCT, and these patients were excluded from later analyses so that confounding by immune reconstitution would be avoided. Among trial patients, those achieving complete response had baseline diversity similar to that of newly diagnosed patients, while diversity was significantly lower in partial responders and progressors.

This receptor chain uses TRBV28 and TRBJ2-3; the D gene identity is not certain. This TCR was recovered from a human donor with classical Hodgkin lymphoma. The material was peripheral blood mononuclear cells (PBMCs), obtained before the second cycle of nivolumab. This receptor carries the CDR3 CASRPYRVSTDTQYF. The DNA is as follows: TGTGCCAGCAGGCCCTACAGAGTTAGCACAGATACGCAGTATTTT.